Reported below is one T cell receptor (beta chain). CDR3 size: 15 residues. This entry comes from a study of blood T cell repertoires in COVID-19. Participants were placed into cohorts based on the clinical history they reported. Participants in the exposed group had met a COVID-19 case in the 2 weeks before joining the study. In the original processing: Nucleated cell counts were estimated from reference gene primer amplification. Libraries were prepared by immunoSEQ multiplex PCR; TCRdb keeps only in-frame clonotypes and omits some of them. Clone size and the V and J calls come from that table; the DNA yielded D and trimming. The table lists hundreds of thousands of clones, 83% of them singletons.

The sequenced sample consisted of PBMCs or T cells enriched from blood (not recorded which). The chain combines TRBV21-1 with TRBJ1-4; the table gives TRBD1 as D, unverified against the DNA. TRBV21-1 is recorded as a pseudogene. The sequence was collected from a woman between 45 and 65 years old who had been exposed to COVID-19. CDR3 in amino acids: CASSNYSATNEKLFF. Written as DNA, the CDR3 is TGTGCCAGCAGCAACTACAGTGCAACTAATGAAAAACTGTTTTTT.